What follows is one TCR beta chain and its context. Its matching antigen is unknown. Germline values: CDR1 MNHEY, CDR2 SVGAGI. This CDR3 is built from 18 residues. The germline V and J ends were trimmed by 0 bases and 0 bases, with 12 bases remaining between them. The record originates from a study of T cells in Graves' hyperthyroidism and ophthalmopathy. TCR beta CDR3 region amplification was performed from RNA transcripts. With the HTBI primer set, the TCR CDR3 went through a first round of RT-PCR. MiXCR, applied by TCRdb to the multiplex PCR reads, yields one record per CDR3 protein. The sample lists about 250,000 distinct CDR3 sequences, 24% occurring once. General observations from the study: Most clonotypes expanded in the thyroid (above 0.001) were also present in blood. Ophthalmopathy was identified by the model a median about 6.8 months ahead of onset.

Under 3 months was the duration of disease in ophthalmopathy patients, who also had a Clinical Activity Score of at least 3 and a NOSPECS grade of at least 4. Patients showing uncontrolled infection, other autoimmune disease, pregnancy or lactation were ineligible. This clonotype was sampled from a woman in her 40s with Graves' ophthalmopathy. Sequenced: blood. V is TRBV6-5 and J is TRBJ1-6; D gene uncertain. The DNA for the CDR3 is TGTGCCAGCAGTTACTCGGGTCCTTCAAGCTCCTATAATTCACCCCTCCACTTT. It encodes CASSYSGPSSSYNSPLHF.